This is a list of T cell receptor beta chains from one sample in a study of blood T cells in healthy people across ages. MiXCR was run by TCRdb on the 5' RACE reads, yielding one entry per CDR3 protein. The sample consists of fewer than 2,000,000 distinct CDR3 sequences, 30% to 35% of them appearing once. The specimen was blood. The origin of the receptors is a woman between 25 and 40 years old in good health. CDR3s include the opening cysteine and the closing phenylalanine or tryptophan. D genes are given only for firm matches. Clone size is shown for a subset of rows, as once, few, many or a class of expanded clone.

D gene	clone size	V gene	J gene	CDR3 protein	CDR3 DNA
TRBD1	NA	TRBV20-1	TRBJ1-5	CSAPDRGPDQPQHF	TGCAGTGCTCCGGACAGGGGGCCGGATCAGCCCCAGCATTTT
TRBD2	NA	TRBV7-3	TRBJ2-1	CASSLPSGGVHEQFF	TGTGCCAGCAGCTTACCTAGCGGGGGGGTCCATGAGCAGTTCTTC
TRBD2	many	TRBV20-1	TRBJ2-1	CSGSGTSGYNEQFF	TGCAGTGGTTCCGGGACTAGCGGCTACAATGAGCAGTTCTTC
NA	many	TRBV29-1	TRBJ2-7	CSVKRDASREQYF	TGCAGCGTTAAAAGGGACGCGTCGAGGGAGCAGTACTTC
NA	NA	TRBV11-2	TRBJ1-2	CASSLAGTSAYGYTF	TGTGCCAGCAGCTTAGCGGGGACTTCTGCCTATGGCTACACCTTC
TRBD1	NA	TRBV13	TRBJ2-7	CASKAGGYEQYF	TGTGCTTCCAAGGCAGGGGGCTACGAGCAGTACTTC
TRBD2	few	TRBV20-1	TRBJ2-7	CSARSGGGRHSYEQYF	TGCAGTGCTAGGTCCGGAGGCGGGAGACACTCCTACGAGCAGTACTTC
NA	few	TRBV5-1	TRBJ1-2	CASSTASEAYERYTF	TGCGCCAGCAGCACGGCATCGGAGGCCTATGAGCGCTACACCTTC
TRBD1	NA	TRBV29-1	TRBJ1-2	CSVENLGDRGYGYTF	TGCAGCGTTGAAAATCTTGGGGACAGGGGCTATGGCTACACCTTC
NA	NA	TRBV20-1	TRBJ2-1	CSASPGQINEQFF	TGCAGTGCTAGCCCCGGACAGATCAATGAGCAGTTCTTC
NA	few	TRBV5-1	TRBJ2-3	CASSLEIAGTDTQYF	TGCGCCAGCAGCTTGGAGATAGCGGGCACAGATACGCAGTATTTT
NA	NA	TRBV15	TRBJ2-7	CATSKRGDYEQYF	TGTGCCACCAGCAAGAGGGGGGACTACGAGCAGTACTTC
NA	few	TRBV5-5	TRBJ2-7	CASSKQYEQYF	TGTGCCAGCAGCAAACAGTACGAGCAGTACTTC
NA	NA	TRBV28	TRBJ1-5	CASSPPMGQPQHF	TGTGCCAGCAGTCCCCCGATGGGTCAGCCCCAGCATTTT
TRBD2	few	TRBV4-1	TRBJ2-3	CASSPRQGLAGVTQYF	TGCGCCAGCAGCCCGAGACAGGGTCTAGCGGGAGTTACGCAGTATTTT
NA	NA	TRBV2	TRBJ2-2	CASSESGSPAGELFF	TGTGCCAGCAGTGAATCGGGGAGCCCAGCCGGGGAGCTGTTTTTT
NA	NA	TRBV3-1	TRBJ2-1	CASSQDQGPAYNEQFF	TGTGCCAGCAGCCAAGATCAGGGACCGGCGTACAATGAGCAGTTCTTC
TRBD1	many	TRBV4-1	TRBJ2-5	CASSQKGQVMETQYF	TGCGCCAGCAGCCAAAAAGGACAGGTTATGGAGACCCAGTACTTC
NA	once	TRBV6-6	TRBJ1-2	CASTKWGYGYTF	TGTGCCAGCACCAAATGGGGCTATGGCTACACCTTC
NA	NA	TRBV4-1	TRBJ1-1	CASSHWDAEAFF	TGCGCCAGCAGCCATTGGGACGCTGAAGCTTTCTTT
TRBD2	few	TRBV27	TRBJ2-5	CASSSLPRGNQETQYF	TGTGCCAGCAGTAGCCTTCCGCGGGGGAACCAAGAGACCCAGTACTTC
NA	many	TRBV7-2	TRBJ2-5	CASSSPGLQETQYF	TGTGCCAGCAGCTCGCCGGGACTGCAAGAGACCCAGTACTTC
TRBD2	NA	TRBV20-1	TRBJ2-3	CSARSGLAGGTDTQYF	TGCAGTGCTAGATCGGGTCTAGCGGGGGGCACAGATACGCAGTATTTT
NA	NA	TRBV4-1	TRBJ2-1	CASSQDPAGYYNEQFF	TGCGCCAGCAGCCAAGATCCAGCGGGCTATTACAATGAGCAGTTCTTC
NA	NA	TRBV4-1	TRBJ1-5	CASSHTLREGNQPQHF	TGCGCCAGCAGCCACACCTTGAGGGAAGGCAATCAGCCCCAGCATTTT
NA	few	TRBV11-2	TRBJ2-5	CASSPHAETQYF	TGTGCCAGCAGCCCCCACGCGGAGACCCAGTACTTC
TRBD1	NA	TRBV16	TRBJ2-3	CASSQSGQAGTDTQYF	TGTGCCAGCAGCCAATCCGGACAGGCTGGCACAGATACGCAGTATTTT
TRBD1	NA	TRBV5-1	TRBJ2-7	CASSSGTGAHEQYF	TGCGCCAGCAGCTCCGGGACAGGGGCCCACGAGCAGTACTTC
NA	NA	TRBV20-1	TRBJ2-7	CSAQTAGLHQGAQYF	TGCAGTGCTCAAACAGCGGGGCTACATCAGGGGGCGCAGTACTTC
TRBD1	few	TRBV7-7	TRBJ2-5	CASSRSPGQQETQYF	TGTGCCAGCAGCCGGTCTCCGGGACAGCAAGAGACCCAGTACTTC
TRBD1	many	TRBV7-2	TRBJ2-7	CASSPLDRNYEQYF	TGTGCCAGCAGCCCCCTGGACAGGAACTACGAGCAGTACTTC